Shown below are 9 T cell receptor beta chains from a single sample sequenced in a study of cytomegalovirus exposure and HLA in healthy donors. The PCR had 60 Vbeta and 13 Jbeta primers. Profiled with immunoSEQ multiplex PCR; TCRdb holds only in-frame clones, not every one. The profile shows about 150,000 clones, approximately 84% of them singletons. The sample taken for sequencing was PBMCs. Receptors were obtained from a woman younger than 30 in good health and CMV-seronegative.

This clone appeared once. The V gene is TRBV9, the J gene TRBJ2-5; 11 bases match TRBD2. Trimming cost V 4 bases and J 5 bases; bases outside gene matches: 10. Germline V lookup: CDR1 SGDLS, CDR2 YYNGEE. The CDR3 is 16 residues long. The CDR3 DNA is TGTGCCAGCAGCAGGACTAGCGGGCAGTCAAGGGAGACCCAGTACTTC. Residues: CASSRTSGQSRETQYF.

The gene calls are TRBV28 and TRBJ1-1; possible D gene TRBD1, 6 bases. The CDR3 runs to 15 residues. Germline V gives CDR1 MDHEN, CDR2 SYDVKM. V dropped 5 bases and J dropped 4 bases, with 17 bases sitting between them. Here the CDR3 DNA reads TGTGCCAGCAGTGCGGTGGGGGGGCAGAGCACTGAAGCTTTCTTT. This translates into CASSAVGGQSTEAFF.

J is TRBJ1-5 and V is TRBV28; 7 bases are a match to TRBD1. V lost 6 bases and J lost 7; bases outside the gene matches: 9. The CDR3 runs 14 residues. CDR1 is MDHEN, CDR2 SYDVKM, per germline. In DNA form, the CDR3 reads TGTGCCAGCAGCATCCAGGGGGGCCACCAGCCCCAGCATTTT. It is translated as CASSIQGGHQPQHF.

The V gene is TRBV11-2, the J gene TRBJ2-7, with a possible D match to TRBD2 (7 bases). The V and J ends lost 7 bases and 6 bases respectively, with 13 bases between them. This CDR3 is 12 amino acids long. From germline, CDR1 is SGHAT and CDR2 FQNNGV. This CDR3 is CASTWGGREQYF. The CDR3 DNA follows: TGTGCCAGCACCTGGGGGGGCCGCGAGCAGTACTTC.

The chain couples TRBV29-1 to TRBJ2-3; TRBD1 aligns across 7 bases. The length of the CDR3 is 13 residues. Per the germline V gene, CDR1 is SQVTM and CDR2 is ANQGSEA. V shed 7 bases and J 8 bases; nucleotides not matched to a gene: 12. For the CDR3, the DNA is TGCAGCGCGGTGACAGGGTCTATTGCTACGCAGTATTTT. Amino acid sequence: CSAVTGSIATQYF.

Here the CDR3 reads CASSQESLALNYGYTF. CDR3 coding DNA: TGCGCCAGCAGCCAAGAGTCCCTAGCCCTGAACTATGGCTACACCTTC. This sequence joins TRBV4-1 and TRBJ1-2; the D is unclear. The CDR3 totals 16 residues. Germline CDR1 reads MGHRA; CDR2 reads YSYEKL. Trimming took 0 bases from V and 2 from J, leaving 13 bases between them.

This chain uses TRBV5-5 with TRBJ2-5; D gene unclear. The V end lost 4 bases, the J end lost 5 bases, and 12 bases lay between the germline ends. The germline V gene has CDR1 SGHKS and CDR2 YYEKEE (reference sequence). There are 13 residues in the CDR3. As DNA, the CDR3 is TGTGCCAGCAGCCTGGCTGCGCGGGAGACCCAGTACTTC. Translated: CASSLAARETQYF.

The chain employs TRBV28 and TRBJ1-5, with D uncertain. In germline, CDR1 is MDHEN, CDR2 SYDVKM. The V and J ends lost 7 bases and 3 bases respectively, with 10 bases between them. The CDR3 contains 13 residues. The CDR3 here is CASTPLVNQPQHF. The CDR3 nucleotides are TGTGCCAGCACCCCCCTTGTCAATCAGCCCCAGCATTTT. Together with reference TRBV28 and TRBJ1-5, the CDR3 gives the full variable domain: DVKVTQSSRYLVKRTGEKVFLECVQDMDHENMFWYRQDPGLGLRLIYFSYDVKMKEKGDIPEGYSVSREKKERFSLILESASTNQTSMYLCASTPLVNQPQHFGDGTRLSIL.

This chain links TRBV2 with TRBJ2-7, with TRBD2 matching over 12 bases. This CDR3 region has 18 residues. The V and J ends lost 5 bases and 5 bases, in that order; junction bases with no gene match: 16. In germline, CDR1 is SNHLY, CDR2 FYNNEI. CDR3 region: CASSPDLAGGAQGNEQYF. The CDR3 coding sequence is TGTGCCAGCAGTCCAGACCTAGCGGGAGGGGCGCAGGGAAACGAGCAGTACTTC.